One sample yielded the 17 T cell receptor beta chains listed below, sequenced in a study of vaccination and CD4 T cells after COVID-19. No antigen is known for these receptors. Sequencing of DNA taken from cultured CD4+ T cells relied on the Oncomine TCR Beta short-read assay. MiXCR, applied by TCRdb to the PCR reads, yields one record per CDR3 protein. The sample includes 23,000 or so distinct CDR3 sequences, over 40% seen only once; the top ten take 4.5% to 5.5%. Time point: late sampling 161 to 241 days after vaccination in three convalescent patients. Treatment specified: approximately nine-day PBMC culture with coronavirus spike peptide pools or control peptides (ViraFEST assay). This specimen was CD4+ T cells from blood, cultured in vitro, taken about 7 months after SARS-CoV-2 vaccination. The receptors shown here come from a human donor who had recovered from COVID-19.

The V gene is TRBV28, the J gene TRBJ1-1; D may be TRBD1 (6 bases). CDR3 length: 14 amino acids. With 5 bases removed from V and 10 bases from J, the gap between germline ends came to 20 bases. The germline V gene encodes CDR1 MDHEN and CDR2 SYDVKM. The CDR3 protein is CASSLGGTGWGAFF. DNA for the CDR3: TGTGCCAGCAGTCTGGGGGGAACAGGGTGGGGAGCTTTCTTT. The variable domain in full, with the rest retrieved from reference TRBV28 and TRBJ1-1, is DVKVTQSSRYLVKRTGEKVFLECVQDMDHENMFWYRQDPGLGLRLIYFSYDVKMKEKGDIPEGYSVSREKKERFSLILESASTNQTSMYLCASSLGGTGWGAFFGQGTRLTVV.

This clonotype was picked up a small number of times. The chain has TRBV20-1 and TRBJ1-1; D possibly corresponds to TRBD1 (6 bases). Germline CDR1 reads DFQATT; CDR2 reads SNEGSKA (reference sequence). The CDR3 extends over 15 amino acids. The V gene lost 0 bases and the J gene lost 5 bases, with 16 bases spanning the gap. The CDR3 DNA reads TGCAGTGCTAGAGATTTGGGGAGGGGGTCGACTGAAGCTTTCTTT. Translating it yields CSARDLGRGSTEAFF.

This sequence joins TRBV19 and TRBJ1-2; D is unclear. Trimming shortened V by 7 bases and J by 5 bases, and 17 bases separated the two germline ends. Germline V gene lookup returns CDR1 LNHDA and CDR2 SQIVND (reference sequence). The CDR3 runs to 14 residues. CDR3: CASKHRGVGYGYTF. DNA for the CDR3: TGTGCCAGTAAACATCGGGGTGTAGGGTATGGCTACACCTTC.

This clonotype was counted between two and nine times. The chain couples TRBV6-2 or TRBV6-3 to TRBJ2-5; 7 bases align to TRBD1. Germline CDR1 is MNHEY and CDR2 is SVGEGT. The CDR3 consists of 14 residues. The J segment lost 4 bases and the V segment lost 6 bases, leaving 8 bases of the junction unmatched. DNA for the CDR3: TGTGCCAGCAGCCCTACAGGGGAAGGAGAGACCCAGTACTTC. Encoded protein: CASSPTGEGETQYF.

Only a few counts were recorded for this clonotype. The CDR3 loop reads CASSASNYGYTF. CDR3 in DNA: TGTGCCAGCAGCGCCTCTAACTATGGCTACACCTTC. V and J are TRBV7-6 and TRBJ1-2; D not certain. The CDR3 extends over 12 amino acids. V was pared by 5 bases and J by 0 bases, with 4 bases between. The germline gives CDR1 SGHVS, CDR2 FNYEAQ.

The CDR3: CASSLVRKRRETQYF. Written as DNA, the CDR3 is TGTGCCAGCAGCTTAGTCCGAAAGAGGCGAGAGACCCAGTACTTC. The chain joins TRBV7-2 to TRBJ2-5; no reliable D call. CDR1 is SGHTA and CDR2 is FQGNSA in the germline V gene. This CDR3 is 15 amino acids long. Between the trimmed V and J ends, which lost 1 base and 4 bases, there was a span of 13 bases.

The V call is TRBV20-1, the J call TRBJ1-5, with 10 bases aligning to TRBD1. In germline, CDR1 is DFQATT, CDR2 SNEGSKA (reference sequence). V shed 5 bases, J shed 6 bases, and the junction held 7 bases outside the gene matches. The CDR3 totals 14 residues. CDR3 nucleotides: TGCAGTGCTGAGGACAGGGGGTTTGGTCAGCCCCAGCATTTT. This translates into CSAEDRGFGQPQHF.

This sequence joins TRBV28 and TRBJ1-5; 9 bases fit TRBD1. Germline trimming cut 0 bases from V and 2 bases from J; bases unmatched to any gene: 8. The germline gives CDR1 MDHEN, CDR2 SYDVKM. There are 18 residues in the CDR3. The CDR3 reads CASSLWPIRQGGNQPQHF. CDR3 bases: TGTGCCAGCAGTTTATGGCCCATTAGACAGGGGGGCAATCAGCCCCAGCATTTT.

This clonotype appeared once. The chain links TRBV28 to TRBJ2-2; D perhaps matches TRBD1 (6 bases). Per the germline V gene, CDR1 is MDHEN and CDR2 is SYDVKM. The CDR3 spans 15 residues. The V end lost 2 bases, the J end lost 7 bases, and 14 bases lay between the germline ends. CDR3 coding DNA: TGTGCCAGCAGTTTAGGTGGGGGCGGAATCGGGGAGCTGTTTTTT. Translated, it gives CASSLGGGGIGELFF.

This clonotype has only a few counts. The rearrangement links TRBV7-2 to TRBJ2-5, with no clear D. CDR1 and CDR2 (germline): SGHTA, FQGNSA. CDR3 length equals 14 residues. V was cut by 8 bases and J by 0 bases, with 13 bases left in between. CDR3: CASGGSSDQETQYF. CDR3 sequence (DNA): TGTGCCAGCGGTGGCTCGTCCGACCAAGAGACCCAGTACTTC.

This clonotype was counted between two and nine times. The rearrangement uses TRBV7-9 and TRBJ2-7, with D possibly TRBD2 on 7 matching bases. CDR3 length: 23 amino acids. V was clipped by 5 bases and J by 3 bases, with 41 bases between them. Germline lookup yields CDR1 SEHNR and CDR2 FQNEAQ (reference sequence). The CDR3 region has the DNA TGTGCCAGCAGCGACACCACCCACCCCGGGGGGCTCGTGGATAGAAGGTCCGTCTACGAGCAGTACTTC. Translation: CASSDTTHPGGLVDRRSVYEQYF.

The chain couples TRBV4-1 to TRBJ2-3, with a weak D call TRBD1 (5 bases). The CDR3 has 14 amino acids. Looked up from germline, CDR1 is MGHRA and CDR2 is YSYEKL. The V end was cut by 1 base, the J end by 5 bases, with 10 bases between. This CDR3 reads CASSQGFQGDTQYF. CDR3 bases: TGCGCCAGCAGCCAAGGTTTTCAGGGAGATACGCAGTATTTT.

This clonotype was seen only once. The genes are TRBV28 and TRBJ2-1; D may be TRBD2 (5 bases). CDR3 length equals 13 residues. V lost 2 bases and J lost 8, with 10 bases in between. Germline CDR1 is MDHEN and CDR2 is SYDVKM. CDR3 nucleotides: TGTGCCAGCAGTTTAAGTAGCGTCGATGAGCAGTTCTTC. Protein product: CASSLSSVDEQFF.

The rearrangement uses TRBV10-3 and TRBJ1-6; no clear D gene. The germline V gene encodes CDR1 ENHRY and CDR2 SYGVKD. V was shortened by 2 bases and J by 6 bases, with 2 bases between the two germline ends. This CDR3 comprises 12 residues. CDR3 protein: CAISEGNSPLHF. The CDR3 DNA is TGTGCCATCAGTGAGGGTAATTCACCCCTCCACTTT.

The count of this clonotype is one. The chain joins TRBV28 to TRBJ2-7; TRBD2 agrees at 9 bases. The CDR3 runs to 16 residues. The junction had 7 bases not matched to a gene; V was cut back by 4 bases and J by 0 bases. The V gene's germline CDR1 is MDHEN and CDR2 SYDVKM. CDR3 residues: CASSSPTSGSSYEQYF. The CDR3 nucleotides read TGTGCCAGCAGTTCCCCGACTAGCGGTTCCTCCTACGAGCAGTACTTC.

CDR3 bases: TGTGCCAGCAGCTGGGGAGGCAGGGACAATTATGGCTACACCTTC. This codes for CASSWGGRDNYGYTF. This rearrangement joins TRBV7-9 to TRBJ1-2; maybe TRBD1 (6 bases). Germline-derived CDR1 and CDR2 are SEHNR and FQNEAQ (reference sequence). Trimming removed 4 bases at V and 5 bases at J, with 17 bases between. The CDR3 extends over 15 amino acids.

V gene TRBV6-1 combines with J gene TRBJ2-3, with 13 bases aligning to TRBD2. The V segment lost 4 bases and the J segment 6 bases; nucleotides outside the gene matches: 4. Germline CDR1 is MNHNS and CDR2 is SASEGT. This CDR3 is built from 15 residues. The CDR3 is CASSAPGLAGDTQYF. The CDR3 nucleotides read TGTGCCAGCAGTGCACCGGGACTAGCGGGGGATACGCAGTATTTT.